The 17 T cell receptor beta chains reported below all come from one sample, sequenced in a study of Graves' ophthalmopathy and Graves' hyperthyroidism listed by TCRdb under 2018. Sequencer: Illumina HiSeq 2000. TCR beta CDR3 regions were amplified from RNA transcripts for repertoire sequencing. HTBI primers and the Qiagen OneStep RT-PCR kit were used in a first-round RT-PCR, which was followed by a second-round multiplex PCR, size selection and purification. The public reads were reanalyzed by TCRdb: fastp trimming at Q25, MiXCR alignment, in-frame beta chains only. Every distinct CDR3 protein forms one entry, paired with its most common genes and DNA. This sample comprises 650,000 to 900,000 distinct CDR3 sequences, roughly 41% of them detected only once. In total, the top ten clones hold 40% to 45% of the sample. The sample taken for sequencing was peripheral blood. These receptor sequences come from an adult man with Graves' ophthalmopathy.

CDR3 in DNA: TGTGCCAGCGCAGGGGTGGAGACCCAGTACTTC. This gives the protein CASAGVETQYF. The rearrangement joins TRBV2 to TRBJ2-5; D possibly corresponds to TRBD1 (6 bases). CDR3 size: 11 residues. Looked up from germline, CDR1 is SNHLY and CDR2 is FYNNEI. With 8 bases removed from V and 5 bases from J, the gap between germline ends came to 9 bases.

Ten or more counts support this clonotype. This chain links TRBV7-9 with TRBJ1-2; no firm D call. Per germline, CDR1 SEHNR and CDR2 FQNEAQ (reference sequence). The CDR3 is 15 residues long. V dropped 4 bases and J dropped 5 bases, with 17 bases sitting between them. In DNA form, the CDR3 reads TGTGCCAGCAGCTCCACTTCGGACGGATTATATGGCTACACCTTC. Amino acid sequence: CASSSTSDGLYGYTF.

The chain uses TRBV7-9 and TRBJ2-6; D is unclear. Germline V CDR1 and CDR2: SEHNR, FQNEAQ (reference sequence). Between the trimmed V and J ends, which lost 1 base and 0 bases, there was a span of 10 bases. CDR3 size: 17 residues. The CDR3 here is CASSLVVLRSGANVLTF. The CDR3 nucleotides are TGTGCCAGCAGCTTAGTAGTTTTACGCTCTGGGGCCAACGTCCTGACTTTC.

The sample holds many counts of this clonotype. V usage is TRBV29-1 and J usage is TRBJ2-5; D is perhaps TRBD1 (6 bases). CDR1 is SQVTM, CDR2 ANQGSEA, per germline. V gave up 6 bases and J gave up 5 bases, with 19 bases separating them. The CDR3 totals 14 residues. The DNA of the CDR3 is TGCAGCGTAGCAAATACAGGGTCTGCGGAGACCCAGTACTTC. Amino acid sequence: CSVANTGSAETQYF.

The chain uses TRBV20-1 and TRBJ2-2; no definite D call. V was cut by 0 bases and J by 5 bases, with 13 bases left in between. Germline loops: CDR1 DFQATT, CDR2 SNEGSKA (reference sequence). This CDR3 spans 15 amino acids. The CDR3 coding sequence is TGCAGTGCTAGAGATTTGGCAGGCCCTACCGGGGAGCTGTTTTTT. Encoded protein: CSARDLAGPTGELFF.

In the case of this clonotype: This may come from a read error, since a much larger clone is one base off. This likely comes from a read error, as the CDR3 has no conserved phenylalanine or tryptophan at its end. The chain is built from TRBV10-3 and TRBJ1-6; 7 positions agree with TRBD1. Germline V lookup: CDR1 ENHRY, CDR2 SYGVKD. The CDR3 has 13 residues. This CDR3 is CASSETGTSPLHL. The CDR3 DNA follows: TGTGCCAGCAGTGAGACAGGGACGTCACCCCTCCACCTT.

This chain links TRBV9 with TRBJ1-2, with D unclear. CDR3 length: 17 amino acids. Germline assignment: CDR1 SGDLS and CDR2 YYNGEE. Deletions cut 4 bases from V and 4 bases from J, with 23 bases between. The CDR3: CASSQDPKRAVTYGYTF. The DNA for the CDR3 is TGTGCCAGCAGCCAAGATCCGAAAAGGGCTGTCACCTATGGCTACACCTTC.

The CDR3 loop reads CAISQGTGIYEQYF. The CDR3, as DNA: TGTGCCATCAGTCAAGGGACAGGGATCTACGAGCAGTACTTC. This rearrangement joins TRBV10-3 to TRBJ2-7; TRBD1 aligns across 9 bases. V trimming: 5 bases; J trimming: 3 bases; junction bases outside the gene matches: 5. CDR1 is ENHRY, CDR2 SYGVKD, per germline. The CDR3 spans 14 residues.

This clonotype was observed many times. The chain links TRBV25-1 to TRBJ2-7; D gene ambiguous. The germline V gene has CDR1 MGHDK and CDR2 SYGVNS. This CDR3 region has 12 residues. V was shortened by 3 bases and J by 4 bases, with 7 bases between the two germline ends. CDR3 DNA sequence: TGTGCCAGCAGTGACAGAGTTTACGAGCAGTACTTC. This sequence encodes CASSDRVYEQYF.

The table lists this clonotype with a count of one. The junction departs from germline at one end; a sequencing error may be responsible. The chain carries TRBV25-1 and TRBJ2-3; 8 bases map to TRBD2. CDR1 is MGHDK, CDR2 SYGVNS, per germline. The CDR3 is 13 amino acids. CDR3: CASKAGAGDTQYF. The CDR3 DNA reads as TGTGCCAGCAAAGCGGGGGCTGGAGATACGCAGTATTTC.

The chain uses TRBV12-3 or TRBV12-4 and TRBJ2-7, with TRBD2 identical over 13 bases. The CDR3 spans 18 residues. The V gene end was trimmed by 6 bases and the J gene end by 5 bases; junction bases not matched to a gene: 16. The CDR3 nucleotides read TGTGCCAGCAGCCGACAAAGAGGACGACTAGCGGGAGGACACGAGCAGTACTTC. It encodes CASSRQRGRLAGGHEQYF.

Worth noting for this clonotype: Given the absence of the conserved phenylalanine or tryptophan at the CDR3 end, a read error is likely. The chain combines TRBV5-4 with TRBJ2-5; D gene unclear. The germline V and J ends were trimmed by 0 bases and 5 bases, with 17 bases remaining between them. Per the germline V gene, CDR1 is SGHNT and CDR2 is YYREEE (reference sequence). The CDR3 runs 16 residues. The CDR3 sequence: CASSLAGTLPGETQYC. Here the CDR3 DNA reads TGTGCCAGCAGCTTGGCCGGCACCCTGCCTGGTGAGACCCAGTACTGC.

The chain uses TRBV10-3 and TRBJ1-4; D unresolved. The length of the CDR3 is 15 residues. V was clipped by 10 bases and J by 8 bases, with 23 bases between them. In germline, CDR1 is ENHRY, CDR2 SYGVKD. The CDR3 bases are TGTGCCAGCGGATCCGCGGGTCTTTTCTCGGAAAAACTGTTTTTT. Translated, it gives CASGSAGLFSEKLFF.

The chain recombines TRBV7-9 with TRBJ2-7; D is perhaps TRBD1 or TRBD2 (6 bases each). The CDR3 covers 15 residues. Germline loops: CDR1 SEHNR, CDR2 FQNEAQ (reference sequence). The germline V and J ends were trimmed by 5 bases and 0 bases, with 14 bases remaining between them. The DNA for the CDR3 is TGTGCCAGCAGCCCCCCCGGAGGGGGCTCCTACGAGCAGTACTTC. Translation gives CASSPPGGGSYEQYF.

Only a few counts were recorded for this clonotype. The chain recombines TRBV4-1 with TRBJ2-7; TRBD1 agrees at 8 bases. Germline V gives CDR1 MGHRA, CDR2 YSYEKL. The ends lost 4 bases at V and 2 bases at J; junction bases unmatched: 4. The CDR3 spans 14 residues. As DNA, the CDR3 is TGCGCCAGCAGCCCAAAGGACAGGGCCTACGAGCAGTACTTC. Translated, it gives CASSPKDRAYEQYF.

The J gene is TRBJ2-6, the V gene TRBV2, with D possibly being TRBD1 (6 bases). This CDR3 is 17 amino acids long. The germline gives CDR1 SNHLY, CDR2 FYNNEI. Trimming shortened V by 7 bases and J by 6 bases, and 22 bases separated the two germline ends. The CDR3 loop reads CASTRTAVNTVANVLTF. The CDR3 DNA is TGTGCCAGCACCCGGACAGCGGTGAACACTGTGGCCAACGTCCTGACTTTC.

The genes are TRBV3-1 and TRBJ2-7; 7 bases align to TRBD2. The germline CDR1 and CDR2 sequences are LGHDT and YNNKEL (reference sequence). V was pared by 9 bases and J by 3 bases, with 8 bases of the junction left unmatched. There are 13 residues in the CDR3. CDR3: CASAGPGGYEQYF. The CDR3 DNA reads TGTGCCAGTGCCGGGCCGGGGGGCTACGAGCAGTACTTC.